Here is one TCR beta chain with its context. Its antigen is still unknown. A read error may account for a junction end that differs from germline. The data originate from a study of tumor-infiltrating lymphocytes in primary liver carcinoma. Study outcomes and limitations: It was tumor-adjacent and tumor-blood pairs that overlapped less than tumor region pairs did. The study used bulk unsorted samples and so did not compare CD4+ and CD8+ repertoires.

This CDR3 is 16 amino acids long. Looked up from germline, CDR1 is WSHSY and CDR2 is SAAADI. TCR beta cDNA was reverse-transcribed from around 0.55 ug of total RNA. The reaction used a constant-region primer and ProtoScript II reverse transcriptase. Three nested multiplex PCR rounds of slightly modified ARM-PCR generated TCR beta libraries. Two initial PCR rounds of around 9 cycles each paired TRBV1-TRBV30 forward primers with a C-beta reverse primer. In TCRdb, the multiplex PCR reads were re-called with MiXCR into one record per CDR3 protein. This table holds approximately 210,000 distinct CDR3 sequences, roughly two thirds found once. Both blood RNA, taken from unsorted whole blood, and germline DNA were extracted. Blood samples of about 4.3 milliliters were drawn preoperatively.

This TCR was sampled from a woman in her sixties or seventies with primary liver carcinoma and hepatitis B virus infection. Sequencing was carried out using peripheral blood. The V gene is TRBV10-2, the J gene TRBJ2-2; the match to TRBD2 covers 8 bases. The CDR3 region has the DNA TGCGCCAGCAGTGAGGGTTCCAGCGGGAGAACCGGGGAGCTGTCATTT. Protein: CASSEGSSGRTGELSF.